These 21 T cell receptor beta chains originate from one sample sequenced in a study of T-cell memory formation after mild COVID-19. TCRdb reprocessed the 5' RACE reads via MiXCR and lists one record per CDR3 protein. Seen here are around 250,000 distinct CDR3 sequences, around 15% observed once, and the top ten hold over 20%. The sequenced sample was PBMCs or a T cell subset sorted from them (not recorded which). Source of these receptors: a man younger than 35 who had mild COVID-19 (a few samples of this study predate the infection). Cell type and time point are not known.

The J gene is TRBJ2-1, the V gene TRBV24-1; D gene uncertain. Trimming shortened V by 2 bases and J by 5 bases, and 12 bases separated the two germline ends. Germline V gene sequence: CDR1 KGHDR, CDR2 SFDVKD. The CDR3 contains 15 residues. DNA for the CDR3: TGTGCCACCAGTGATTATGGCTCAGCTAACAATGAGCAGTTCTTC. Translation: CATSDYGSANNEQFF.

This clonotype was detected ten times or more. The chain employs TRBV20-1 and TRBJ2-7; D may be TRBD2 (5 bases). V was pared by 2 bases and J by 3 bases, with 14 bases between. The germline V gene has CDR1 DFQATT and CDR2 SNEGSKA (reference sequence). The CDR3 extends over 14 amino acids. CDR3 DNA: TGCAGTGCTAGACCTGTGGACTCGCGCTACGAGCAGTACGTC. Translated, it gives CSARPVDSRYEQYV.

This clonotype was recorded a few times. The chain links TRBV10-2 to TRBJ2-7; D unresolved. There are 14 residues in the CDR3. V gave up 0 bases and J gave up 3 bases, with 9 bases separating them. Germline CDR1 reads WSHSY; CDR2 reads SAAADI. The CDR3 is CASSESWLGYEQYF. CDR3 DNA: TGCGCCAGCAGTGAGTCGTGGCTAGGCTACGAGCAGTACTTC.

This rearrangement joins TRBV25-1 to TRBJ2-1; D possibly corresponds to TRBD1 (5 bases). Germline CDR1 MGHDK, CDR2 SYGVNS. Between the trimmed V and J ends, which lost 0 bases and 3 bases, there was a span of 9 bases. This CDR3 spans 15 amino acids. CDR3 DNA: TGTGCCAGCAGTGAATATGAGACAGTCTACAATGAGCAGTTCTTC. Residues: CASSEYETVYNEQFF.

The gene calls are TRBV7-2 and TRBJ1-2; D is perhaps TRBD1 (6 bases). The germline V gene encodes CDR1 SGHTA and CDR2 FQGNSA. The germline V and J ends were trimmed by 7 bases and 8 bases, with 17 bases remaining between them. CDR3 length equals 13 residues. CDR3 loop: CASKRTEVGGYTF. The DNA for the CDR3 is TGTGCCAGCAAGAGGACAGAGGTCGGCGGCTACACCTTC. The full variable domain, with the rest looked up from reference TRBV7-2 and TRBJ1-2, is GAGVSQSPSNKVTEKGKDVELRCDPISGHTALYWYRQSLGQGLEFLIYFQGNSAPDKSGLPSDRFSAERTGGSVSTLTIQRTQQEDSAVYLCASKRTEVGGYTFGSGTRLTVV.

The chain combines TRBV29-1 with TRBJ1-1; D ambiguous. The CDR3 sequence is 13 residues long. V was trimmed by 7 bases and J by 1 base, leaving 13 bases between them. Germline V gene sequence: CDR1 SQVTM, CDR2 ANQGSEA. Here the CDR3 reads CSARPIANTEAFF. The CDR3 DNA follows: TGCAGCGCACGACCGATAGCGAACACTGAAGCTTTCTTT.

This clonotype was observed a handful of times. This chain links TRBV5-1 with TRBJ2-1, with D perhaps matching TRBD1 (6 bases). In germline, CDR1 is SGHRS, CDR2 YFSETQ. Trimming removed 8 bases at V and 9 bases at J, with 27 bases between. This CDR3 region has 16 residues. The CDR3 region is CASETMDSLTGSEQFF. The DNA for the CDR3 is TGCGCCAGTGAAACCATGGACAGCCTCACAGGGAGTGAGCAGTTCTTC.

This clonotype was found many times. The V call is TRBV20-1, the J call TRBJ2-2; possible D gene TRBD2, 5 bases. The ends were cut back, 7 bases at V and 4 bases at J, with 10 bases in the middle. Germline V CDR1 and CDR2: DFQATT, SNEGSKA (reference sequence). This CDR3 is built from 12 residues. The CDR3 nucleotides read TGCAGTGTCGCTAGCCCCACCGGGGAGCTGTTTTTT. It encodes CSVASPTGELFF.

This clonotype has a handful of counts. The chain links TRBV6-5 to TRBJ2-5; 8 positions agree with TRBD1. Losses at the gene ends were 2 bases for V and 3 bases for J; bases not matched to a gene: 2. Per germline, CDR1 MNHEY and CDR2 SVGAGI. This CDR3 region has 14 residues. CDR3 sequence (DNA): TGTGCCAGCAGTTACCAGACAGGGGAAGAGACCCAGTACTTC. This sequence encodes CASSYQTGEETQYF.

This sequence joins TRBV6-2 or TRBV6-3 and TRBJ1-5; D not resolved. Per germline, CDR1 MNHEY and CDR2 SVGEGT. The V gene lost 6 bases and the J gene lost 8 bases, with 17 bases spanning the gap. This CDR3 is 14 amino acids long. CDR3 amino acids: CASSPYRALEPQHF. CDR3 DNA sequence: TGTGCCAGCAGCCCTTATAGGGCGTTAGAGCCCCAGCATTTT.

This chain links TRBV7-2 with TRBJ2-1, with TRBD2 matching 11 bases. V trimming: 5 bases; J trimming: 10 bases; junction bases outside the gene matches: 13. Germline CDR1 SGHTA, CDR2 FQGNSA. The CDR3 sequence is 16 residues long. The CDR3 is CASSPTPTSGGGEQFF. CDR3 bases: TGTGCCAGCAGCCCCACCCCCACTAGCGGGGGCGGAGAGCAGTTCTTC.

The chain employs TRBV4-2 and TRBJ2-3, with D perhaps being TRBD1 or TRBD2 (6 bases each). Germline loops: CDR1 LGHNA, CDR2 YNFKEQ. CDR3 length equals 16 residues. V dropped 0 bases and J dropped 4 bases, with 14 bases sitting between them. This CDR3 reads CASSQDKGGRADTQYF. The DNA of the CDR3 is TGTGCCAGCAGCCAAGATAAGGGGGGTCGCGCAGATACGCAGTATTTT.

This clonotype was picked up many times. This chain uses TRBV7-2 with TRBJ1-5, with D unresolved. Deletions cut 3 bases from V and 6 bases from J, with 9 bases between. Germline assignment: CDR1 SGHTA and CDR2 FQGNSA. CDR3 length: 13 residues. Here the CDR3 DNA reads TGTGCCAGCAGCTTGTGGGCTGTTCAGCCCCAGCATTTT. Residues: CASSLWAVQPQHF.

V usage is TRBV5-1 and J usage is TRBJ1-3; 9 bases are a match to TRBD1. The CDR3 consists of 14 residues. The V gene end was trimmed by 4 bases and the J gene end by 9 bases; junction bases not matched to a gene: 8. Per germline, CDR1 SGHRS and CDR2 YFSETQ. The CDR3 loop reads CASSERTGETTIYF. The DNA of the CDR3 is TGCGCCAGCAGCGAAAGGACAGGGGAAACCACCATATATTTT.

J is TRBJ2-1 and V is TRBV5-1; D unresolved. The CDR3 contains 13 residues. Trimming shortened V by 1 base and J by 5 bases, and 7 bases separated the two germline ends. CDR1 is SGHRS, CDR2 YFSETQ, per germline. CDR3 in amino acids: CASSLTINNEQFF. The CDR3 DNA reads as TGCGCCAGCAGCTTGACTATCAACAATGAGCAGTTCTTC.

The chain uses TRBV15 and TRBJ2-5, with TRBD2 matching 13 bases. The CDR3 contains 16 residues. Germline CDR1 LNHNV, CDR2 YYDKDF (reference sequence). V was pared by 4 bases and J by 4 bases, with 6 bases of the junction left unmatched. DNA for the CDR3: TGTGCCACCAGCACGACTAGCGGGGGGAGGATAGAGACCCAGTACTTC. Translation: CATSTTSGGRIETQYF.

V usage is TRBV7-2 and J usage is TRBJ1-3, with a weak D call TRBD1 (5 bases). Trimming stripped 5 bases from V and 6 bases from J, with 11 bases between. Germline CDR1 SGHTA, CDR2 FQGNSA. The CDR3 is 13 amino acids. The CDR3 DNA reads TGTGCCAGCAGCCGTCTGGGGGAAAACACCATATATTTT. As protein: CASSRLGENTIYF.

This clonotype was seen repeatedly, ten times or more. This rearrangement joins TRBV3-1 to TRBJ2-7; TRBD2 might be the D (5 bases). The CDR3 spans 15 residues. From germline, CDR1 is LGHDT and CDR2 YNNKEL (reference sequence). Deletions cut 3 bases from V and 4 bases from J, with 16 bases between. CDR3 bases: TGTGCCAGCAGCCAGCGAGGCCTTGGAGGTTACGAGCAGTACTTC. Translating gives CASSQRGLGGYEQYF.

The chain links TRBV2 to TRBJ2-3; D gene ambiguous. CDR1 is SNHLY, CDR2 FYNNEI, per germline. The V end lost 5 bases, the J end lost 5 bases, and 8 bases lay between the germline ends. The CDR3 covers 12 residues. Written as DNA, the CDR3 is TGTGCCAGCAGTCGTTGGCAAGATACGCAGTATTTT. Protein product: CASSRWQDTQYF.

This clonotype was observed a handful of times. CDR3 DNA: TGTGCCAGCAGCTGGACCTCCGGGACAGCCGAGCAGTACGTC. It translates to CASSWTSGTAEQYV. The V gene is TRBV5-5, the J gene TRBJ2-7; TRBD1 matches at 7 bases. The J segment lost 6 bases and the V segment lost 3 bases, leaving 9 bases of the junction unmatched. This CDR3 has 14 amino acids. Germline V CDR1 and CDR2: SGHKS, YYEKEE (reference sequence).

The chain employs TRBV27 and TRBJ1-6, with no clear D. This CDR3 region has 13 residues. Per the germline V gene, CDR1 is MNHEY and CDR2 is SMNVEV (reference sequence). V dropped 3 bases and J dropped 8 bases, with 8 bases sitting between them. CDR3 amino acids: CASSFTSDSPLHF. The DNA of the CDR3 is TGTGCCAGCAGTTTCACAAGCGATTCACCCCTCCACTTT.